The T cell receptor beta chain described here comes from a study of cytomegalovirus exposure and HLA in healthy donors. With regard to this clone: What it binds is not known.

The PCR contained 60 Vbeta and 13 Jbeta primers. Here immunoSEQ multiplex PCR was the method, and the copy in TCRdb shows in-frame clones only, minus some. The sample consists of some 200,000 clones, over 80% of them appearing once. Study-wide findings and caveats: An analysis done earlier found most TCR beta V segments productive about 87% or about 30% of the time. For most TCR sequences rarity was the rule, although some public TCRs occurred in many donors. Specificity for CMV antigens was confirmed in vitro for a few of the CMV-associated chains.

The clonotype originates from a man between 40 and 49 years old in good health and CMV-seropositive. Specimen: PBMCs.

CDR3 bases: TGCGCCAGCAGCCAAGGCCAAGTGACAGCCCTCTATGGCTACACCTTC. Amino acids: CASSQGQVTALYGYTF. The rearrangement joins TRBV4-1 to TRBJ1-2, with D perhaps TRBD1 (5 bases). Germline-derived CDR1 and CDR2 are MGHRA and YSYEKL. Trimming removed 1 base from V and 4 bases from J, with 16 bases in between. This CDR3 spans 16 amino acids.